This entry concerns a single T cell receptor (beta chain). What it binds is not known. The source of the sample is a study of post-analysis software for immune sequencing data. General observations from the study: Controls had significantly higher normalized Chao1 diversity than multiple sclerosis patients. By F measure, samples from a shared preparation batch strongly co-clustered. A few TRBV segments appeared more often in patients than in controls, and TRBV5-6, TRBV5-1 and TRBV20-1 were among these.

The CDR3 has 16 residues. V was pared by 6 bases and J by 1 base, with 12 bases of the junction left unmatched. Germline V CDR1 and CDR2: DFQATT, SNEGSKA (reference sequence). Built from TCR beta cDNA, the libraries had unique molecular identifiers in them. Via MiXCR, TCRdb re-called the PCR reads, giving one row per CDR3 protein. The table has about 200,000 distinct CDR3 sequences, 29% seen once. The TCR originated in a girl aged 2 to 17 with multiple sclerosis. This sequence joins TRBV20-1 and TRBJ1-5, with 7 bases that match TRBD1. Input material: blood. This CDR3 reads CSAGTTGARSNQPQHF. CDR3 in DNA: TGCAGTGCGGGTACTACAGGGGCACGAAGCAATCAGCCCCAGCATTTT.